This TCR beta chain was sequenced for a study of CD8 T cells in ankylosing spondylitis. Study-wide results and caveats: A TCR beta motif made of fewer than ten highly homologous variants seemed typical of ankylosing spondylitis blood.

In the case of this clonotype: Its antigen is not known.

Germline V CDR1 and CDR2: KGHDR, SFDVKD. V lost 9 bases, J lost 9 bases, and 23 bases lay in between. The CDR3 has 16 amino acids. With molecular barcodes, quantitative 5'-RACE was used to make the TCR beta libraries. TCRdb analysed the 5' RACE reads with MiXCR anew, one entry per CDR3 protein. The table shows over 700,000 distinct CDR3 sequences, with 15% to 20% occurring only once. Sequenced sample: blood, either unsorted or a sorted T cell fraction (not recorded which). The chain combines TRBV24-1 with TRBJ1-6, with TRBD1 as a possible D gene (5 bases). The origin of this receptor is a male donor with ankylosing spondylitis. The CDR3 DNA sequence: TGTGCCACCCCTCTCCGGGGGGAAGGTCGAGGTTCACCCCTCCACTTT. This translates into CATPLRGEGRGSPLHF.